The 8 T cell receptor beta chains below come from one sample, sequenced in a study of early T cells in non-severe SARS-CoV-2 infection. TCRdb used MiXCR to reprocess the 5' RACE reads, holding one entry per CDR3 protein. The sample lists under 90,000 distinct CDR3 sequences, roughly 13% occurring once. Sequencing was done on a sample of whole blood. All receptors come from an adult who was a healthcare worker with PCR-confirmed SARS-CoV-2 infection or an uninfected control (not recorded which).

This clonotype showed up many times. The rearrangement links TRBV14 to TRBJ2-3, with a weak D call TRBD2 (5 bases). Per germline, CDR1 SGHDN and CDR2 FVKESK. This CDR3 has 16 amino acids. Deletions cut 0 bases from V and 5 bases from J, with 15 bases between. In nucleotides, the CDR3 is TGTGCCAGCAGCCAAGAGTTCGGACTCCCCCAAGATACGCAGTATTTT. Its translation: CASSQEFGLPQDTQYF.

The table lists this clonotype with many counts. V is TRBV18 and J is TRBJ2-7; TRBD1 agrees at 8 bases. The CDR3 has 12 amino acids. Per germline, CDR1 KGHSH and CDR2 LQKENI. Trimming cost V 4 bases and J 5 bases; bases outside gene matches: 1. The CDR3 DNA reads as TGTGCCAGCTCACTGACAGGGGACGAGCAGTACTTC. This gives the protein CASSLTGDEQYF.

This chain uses TRBV4-1 with TRBJ2-2, with no clear D. Per the germline V gene, CDR1 is MGHRA and CDR2 is YSYEKL. The CDR3 sequence is 16 residues long. Trimming stripped 2 bases from V and 5 bases from J, with 15 bases between. The CDR3 nucleotides read TGCGCCAGCAGCCAATCCCCCCGGGCTGAAACCGGGGAGCTGTTTTTT. It translates to CASSQSPRAETGELFF.

This clonotype occurred many times. This chain links TRBV7-6 with TRBJ1-1; D not certain. Trimming pared 5 bases from V and 1 base from J, leaving 8 bases between. Looked up from germline, CDR1 is SGHVS and CDR2 is FNYEAQ. This CDR3 comprises 13 residues. In DNA, the CDR3 is TGTGCCAGCAGCGTCGGGGAGAACACTGAAGCTTTCTTT. Its protein product is CASSVGENTEAFF.

This clonotype was counted between two and nine times. The chain joins TRBV6-1 to TRBJ2-1, with 11 bases that match TRBD1. The CDR3 totals 13 residues. After removal of 10 bases from V and 4 bases from J, the junction contained 3 bases not matched to a gene. Germline V gene lookup returns CDR1 MNHNS and CDR2 SASEGT. In DNA form, the CDR3 reads TGTGCCATCGGGACAGGGGGGTACAATGAGCAGTTCTTC. Protein product: CAIGTGGYNEQFF.

This clonotype was observed at least ten times. The chain carries TRBV7-2 and TRBJ2-7, with 7 bases fitting TRBD1. The CDR3 has 14 amino acids. The J segment lost 3 bases and the V segment lost 4 bases, leaving 6 bases of the junction unmatched. Germline CDR1 reads SGHTA; CDR2 reads FQGNSA. The CDR3 spells CASSYRDSLYEQYF. In DNA, the CDR3 is TGTGCCAGCAGCTACCGGGACAGTCTCTACGAGCAGTACTTC.

The table lists this clonotype with many counts. The chain links TRBV7-9 to TRBJ1-2, with 8 positions matching TRBD1. The J segment lost 4 bases and the V segment lost 5 bases, leaving 6 bases of the junction unmatched. Germline V gives CDR1 SEHNR, CDR2 FQNEAQ (reference sequence). The CDR3 has 14 amino acids. DNA of the CDR3: TGTGCCAGCAGCACCGGACAGGGCGTCTATGGCTACACCTTC. It specifies CASSTGQGVYGYTF.

This clonotype was counted only a few times. The CDR3 nucleotides read TGTGCCAGCAGTCTCGTTCCGGGACAGAGGAACCACGAGCAGTACTTC. This encodes CASSLVPGQRNHEQYF. The chain is built from TRBV11-2 and TRBJ2-7; 7 positions match TRBD1. The V and J ends lost 6 bases and 5 bases, in that order; junction bases with no gene match: 16. CDR1 is SGHAT and CDR2 is FQNNGV in the germline V gene. The CDR3 totals 16 residues.